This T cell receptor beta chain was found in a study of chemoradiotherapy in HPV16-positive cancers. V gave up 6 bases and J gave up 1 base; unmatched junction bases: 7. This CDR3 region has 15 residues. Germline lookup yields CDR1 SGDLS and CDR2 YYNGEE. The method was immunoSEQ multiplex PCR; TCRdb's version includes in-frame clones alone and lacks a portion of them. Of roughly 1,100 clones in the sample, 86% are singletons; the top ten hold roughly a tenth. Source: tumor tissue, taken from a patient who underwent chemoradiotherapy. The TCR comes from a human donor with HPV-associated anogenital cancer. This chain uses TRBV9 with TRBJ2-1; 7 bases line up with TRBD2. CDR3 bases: TGTGCCAGCAACGCAGCGGGGCAATCCTACAATGAGCAGTTCTTC. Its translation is CASNAAGQSYNEQFF.